This T cell receptor beta chain emerged from a study of T cells after yellow fever vaccination. Study conclusions and caveats: A small share of clonotypes appeared in both CD4 and CD8 compartments. Post-booster repertoires again held most primary-vaccination clones (approximately 96% CD4, roughly 90% CD8).

The study made its TCR cDNA through 5'RACE template switching. That step introduced a universal primer site along with UMIs. TCRdb passed the 5' RACE reads through MiXCR, listing each CDR3 protein once. This table holds some 560,000 distinct CDR3 sequences, around 17% found once. Germline CDR1 is MNHEY and CDR2 is SVGEGT. V dropped 5 bases and J dropped 6; count of bases not matched to a gene: 13. This CDR3 contains 17 residues. This clonotype was seen repeatedly, ten times or more. The antigen remains undetermined. The receptor comes from a man younger than 35 who received the YFV17D yellow fever vaccine. The chain carries TRBV6-2 or TRBV6-3 and TRBJ2-2, with TRBD1 matching over 9 bases. Source: PBMCs, taken around 5 days after the first yellow fever vaccination. CDR3 sequence: CASSPFGTGTVAGELFF. CDR3 nucleotides: TGTGCCAGCAGTCCCTTCGGGACAGGGACGGTCGCCGGGGAGCTGTTTTTT.